A single T cell receptor (beta chain) is shown here with its context. Some clones are missing from TCRdb's copy, which holds only in-frame ones; the method was immunoSEQ multiplex PCR. The sample holds 200,000 or so clones; about 90% are singletons and the top ten take around 2.9%. The sample belongs to a study of T cell responses to AZD1222 COVID-19 vaccine. The clonotype originates from an adult in good health. This sample comprised peripheral blood, obtained on day 0 of MenACWY control vaccination.

The CDR3 reads CAISERDPGANVLTF. In DNA form, the CDR3 reads TGTGCCATCAGTGAGCGGGATCCTGGGGCCAACGTCCTGACTTTC. The chain couples TRBV10-3 to TRBJ2-6; maybe TRBD2 (5 bases). Germline CDR1 is ENHRY and CDR2 is SYGVKD. CDR3 size: 15 residues. With 2 bases removed from V and 2 bases from J, the gap between germline ends came to 7 bases.